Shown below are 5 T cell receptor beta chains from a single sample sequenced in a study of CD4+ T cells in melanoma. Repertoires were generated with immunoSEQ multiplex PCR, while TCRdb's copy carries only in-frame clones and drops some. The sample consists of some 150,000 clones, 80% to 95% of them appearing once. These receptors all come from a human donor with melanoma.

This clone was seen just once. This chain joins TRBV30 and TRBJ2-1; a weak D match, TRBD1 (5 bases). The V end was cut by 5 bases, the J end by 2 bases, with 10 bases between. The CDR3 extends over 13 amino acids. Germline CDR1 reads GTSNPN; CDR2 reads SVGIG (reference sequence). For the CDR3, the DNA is TGTGCCTGGGGGGCCGTAGCCTACAATGAGCAGTTCTTC. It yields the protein CAWGAVAYNEQFF.

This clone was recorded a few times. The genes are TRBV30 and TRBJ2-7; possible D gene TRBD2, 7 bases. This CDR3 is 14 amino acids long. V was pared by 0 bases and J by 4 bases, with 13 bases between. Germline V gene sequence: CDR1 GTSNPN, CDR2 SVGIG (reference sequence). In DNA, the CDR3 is TGTGCCTGGAGTGTACCGGGGGGCGAGTACGAGCAGTACTTC. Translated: CAWSVPGGEYEQYF.

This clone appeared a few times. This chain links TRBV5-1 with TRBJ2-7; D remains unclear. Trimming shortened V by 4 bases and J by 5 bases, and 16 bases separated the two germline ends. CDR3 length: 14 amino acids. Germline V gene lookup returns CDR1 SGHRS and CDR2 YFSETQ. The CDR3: CASSHFSVNDEQYF. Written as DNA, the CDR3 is TGCGCCAGCAGCCACTTTTCCGTGAATGACGAGCAGTACTTC.

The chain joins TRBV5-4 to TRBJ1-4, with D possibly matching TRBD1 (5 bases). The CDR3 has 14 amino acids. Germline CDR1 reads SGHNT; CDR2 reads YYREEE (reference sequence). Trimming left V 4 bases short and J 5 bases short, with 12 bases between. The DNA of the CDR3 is TGTGCCAGCAGCCTCGGACAAGCAAATGAAAAACTGTTTTTT. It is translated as CASSLGQANEKLFF.

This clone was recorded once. The DNA for the CDR3 is TGTGCCAGCAGTGAAGCTCCGAGACAGGGGGGTGGCTACACCTTC. Translated: CASSEAPRQGGGYTF. The rearrangement uses TRBV6-1 and TRBJ1-2; TRBD1 matches at 9 bases. The germline CDR1 and CDR2 sequences are MNHNS and SASEGT. The V and J ends lost 0 bases and 7 bases, in that order; junction bases with no gene match: 6. The CDR3 contains 15 residues.